A single sample gave rise to the 30 T cell receptor beta chains below, sequenced in a study of T cell responses to AZD1222 COVID-19 vaccine. Profiling relied on immunoSEQ multiplex PCR, and the TCRdb table lists in-frame clones only, not all of them. The sample has about 150,000 clones; 93% are singletons. The specimen comprised peripheral blood, sampled on day 0 of AZD1222 vaccination. The receptors stem from an adult in good health.

This clone has just one count. The chain employs TRBV4-1 and TRBJ1-2; 7 nucleotides match TRBD1. V was pared by 4 bases and J by 5 bases, with 10 bases of the junction left unmatched. The CDR3 totals 15 residues. Germline values: CDR1 MGHRA, CDR2 YSYEKL. The CDR3 loop is CASSPFGQVSYGYTF. In DNA form, the CDR3 reads TGCGCCAGCAGCCCCTTCGGACAGGTATCGTATGGCTACACCTTC.

The chain uses TRBV18 and TRBJ1-2; no clear D. V was pared by 6 bases and J by 4 bases, with 6 bases between. This CDR3 comprises 11 residues. Germline V gene sequence: CDR1 KGHSH, CDR2 LQKENI. Written as DNA, the CDR3 is TGTGCCAGCTCGGAGGGCTATGGCTACACCTTC. It is translated as CASSEGYGYTF.

The chain carries TRBV19 and TRBJ1-2; D gene unclear. Trimming took off 3 bases at V and 8 bases at J, with 10 bases between the two ends. Germline V gene data show CDR1 as LNHDA and CDR2 as SQIVND (reference sequence). This CDR3 spans 12 amino acids. The CDR3 bases are TGTGCCAGTAGTATTGAGGGTCGGGGCTACACCTTC. This gives the protein CASSIEGRGYTF.

The chain carries TRBV5-1 and TRBJ2-7, with TRBD1 identical over 7 bases. The junction had 6 bases not matched to a gene; V was cut back by 4 bases and J by 2 bases. This CDR3 has 14 amino acids. From germline, CDR1 is SGHRS and CDR2 YFSETQ. This CDR3 is CASSVGQMTYEQYF. The CDR3 DNA reads as TGCGCCAGCAGCGTGGGACAGATGACCTACGAGCAGTACTTC.

The J gene is TRBJ2-6, the V gene TRBV9; D perhaps matches TRBD1 (7 bases). CDR1 and CDR2 from the germline V gene are SGDLS and YYNGEE. Trimming pared 6 bases from V and 2 bases from J, leaving 15 bases between. The CDR3 has 16 amino acids. CDR3 amino acids: CASTQGGTAGANVLTF. The CDR3 DNA sequence: TGTGCCAGCACCCAGGGGGGAACGGCTGGGGCCAACGTCCTGACTTTC.

The V call is TRBV5-6, the J call TRBJ1-2; D unresolved. This CDR3 is built from 14 residues. Trimming took off 6 bases at V and 2 bases at J, with 14 bases between the two ends. Germline CDR1 and CDR2: SGHDT and YYEEEE. The CDR3 is CASNAEGLNYGYTF. CDR3 in DNA: TGTGCCAGCAACGCCGAGGGATTGAACTATGGCTACACCTTC.

Only one count was recorded for this clone. The chain couples TRBV4-1 to TRBJ2-2, with D maybe TRBD1 (6 bases). The CDR3 totals 15 residues. Between the trimmed V and J ends, which lost 1 base and 6 bases, there was a span of 12 bases. Per the germline V gene, CDR1 is MGHRA and CDR2 is YSYEKL. The CDR3 spells CASSQATQGAGELFF. The CDR3 bases are TGCGCCAGCAGCCAAGCGACACAGGGAGCCGGGGAGCTGTTTTTT.

A note on this clone: Other DNA sequences in the same sample also yield this CDR3. V gene TRBV27 combines with J gene TRBJ1-5; D not resolved. V lost 0 bases and J lost 3, with 3 bases in between. The CDR3 is made up of 13 amino acids. Germline CDR1 is MNHEY and CDR2 is SMNVEV (reference sequence). This CDR3 is CASSLSVNQPQHF. The DNA for the CDR3 is TGTGCCAGCAGTTTATCCGTCAATCAGCCCCAGCATTTT.

The rearrangement uses TRBV7-9 and TRBJ2-5; unclear D gene. There are 14 residues in the CDR3. V shed 3 bases and J shed 4 bases, with 12 bases lying between them. Germline lookup yields CDR1 SEHNR and CDR2 FQNEAQ (reference sequence). The CDR3 protein is CASSLVIAGETQYF. The CDR3 DNA follows: TGTGCCAGCAGCTTGGTCATCGCTGGAGAGACCCAGTACTTC.

The rearrangement uses TRBV7-9 and TRBJ1-5; D unclear. The germline V gene encodes CDR1 SEHNR and CDR2 FQNEAQ (reference sequence). V lost 2 bases and J 8 bases, leaving 10 bases between the germline ends. CDR3 size: 13 residues. The CDR3 DNA sequence: TGTGCCAGCAGCTTATCCGGATGGGAGCCCCAGCATTTT. This sequence encodes CASSLSGWEPQHF.

This clone appeared once. The gene calls are TRBV21-1 and TRBJ1-6; the listed D gene, TRBD1, was not tested against the DNA. TRBV21-1 is shown as a pseudogene. The CDR3 consists of 17 residues. The CDR3 sequence is CASSKAPSQGTNSPLHF. The CDR3 DNA reads as TGTGCCAGCAGCAAAGCCCCGTCTCAGGGGACGAATTCACCCCTCCACTTT.

The chain uses TRBV5-1 and TRBJ2-7; TRBD1 agrees at 8 bases. Germline V gene data show CDR1 as SGHRS and CDR2 as YFSETQ. CDR3 size: 16 residues. The V segment lost 2 bases and the J segment 2 bases; nucleotides outside the gene matches: 9. CDR3 amino acids: CASSLSSGTGTYEQYF. In DNA, the CDR3 is TGCGCCAGCAGCTTATCATCCGGGACAGGAACCTACGAGCAGTACTTC.

The chain joins TRBV19 to TRBJ2-7; 9 bases are a match to TRBD2. Looked up from germline, CDR1 is LNHDA and CDR2 is SQIVND (reference sequence). The trim removed 4 bases at V and 3 bases at J, leaving 7 bases unmatched. CDR3 size: 15 residues. The CDR3, as DNA: TGTGCCAGTAGTAAAGGCGTAGCGGGGGTCTACGAGCAGTACTTC. This translates into CASSKGVAGVYEQYF.

The rearrangement links TRBV5-8 to TRBJ1-3, with a tentative D call TRBD1 (5 bases). Germline-derived CDR1 and CDR2 are SGHTS and YDEGEE. This CDR3 has 13 residues. Deletions cut 4 bases from V and 6 bases from J, with 11 bases between. CDR3 loop: CASSLLGVNTIYF. DNA for the CDR3: TGTGCCAGCAGCCTATTGGGGGTAAACACCATATATTTT.

The rearrangement uses TRBV3-1 (or the pseudogene TRBV3-2) and TRBJ1-1; 7 bases map to TRBD1. Germline loops: CDR1 LGHDT, CDR2 YNNKEL (reference sequence). The ends lost 4 bases at V and 5 bases at J; junction bases unmatched: 10. The CDR3 consists of 15 residues. The CDR3 spells CASSPQRTGVTEAFF. The CDR3 region has the DNA TGTGCCAGCAGCCCCCAACGTACAGGGGTTACTGAAGCTTTCTTT.

In nucleotides, the CDR3 is TGCGCCAGCAGCCCGTACGCGCGGGGGGGGGCAGATACGCAGTATTTT. This sequence encodes CASSPYARGGADTQYF. The V and J genes are TRBV4-1 and TRBJ2-3; 9 bases are a match to TRBD2. Germline V gene sequence: CDR1 MGHRA, CDR2 YSYEKL. The V gene end was trimmed by 4 bases and the J gene end by 4 bases; junction bases not matched to a gene: 9. This CDR3 comprises 16 residues.

This chain uses TRBV2 with TRBJ1-5, with a tentative D call TRBD1 (5 bases). The CDR3 covers 13 residues. Trimming removed 6 bases at V and 4 bases at J, with 10 bases between. Germline V gene sequence: CDR1 SNHLY, CDR2 FYNNEI. In DNA, the CDR3 is TGTGCCAGCAGACCTCGGGGGAATCAGCCCCAGCATTTT. It encodes CASRPRGNQPQHF.

The chain uses TRBV29-1 and TRBJ2-7, with a tentative D call TRBD2 (7 bases). CDR3 size: 14 residues. Germline values: CDR1 SQVTM, CDR2 ANQGSEA. Trimming removed 2 bases from V and 2 bases from J, with 13 bases in between. In nucleotides, the CDR3 is TGCAGCGTTGAATTGGGGGGGGCGGCCTACGAGCAGTACTTC. It specifies CSVELGGAAYEQYF.

This clone was found once. J is TRBJ2-1 and V is TRBV4-1; D gene unclear. CDR1 and CDR2 from the germline V gene are MGHRA and YSYEKL. V lost 1 base to trimming and J lost 4 bases, with 17 bases between them. CDR3 length: 17 amino acids. The CDR3 sequence is CASSQVDMGFSYNEQFF. CDR3 coding DNA: TGCGCCAGCAGCCAAGTTGATATGGGGTTTTCTTACAATGAGCAGTTCTTC.

The CDR3 is CASPRGPDSYEQYF. The DNA for the CDR3 is TGTGCCAGCCCAAGAGGACCGGACTCCTACGAGCAGTACTTC. This chain joins TRBV6-5 and TRBJ2-7; no firm D call. The CDR3 totals 14 residues. In germline, CDR1 is MNHEY, CDR2 SVGAGI. Trimming stripped 8 bases from V and 0 bases from J, with 14 bases between.

The genes are TRBV5-4 and TRBJ1-2; a possible D gene is TRBD1 (5 bases). Germline CDR1 is SGHNT and CDR2 is YYREEE (reference sequence). The CDR3 totals 14 residues. Trimming took off 4 bases at V and 4 bases at J, with 14 bases between the two ends. CDR3 amino acids: CASSEGRGVYGYTF. The CDR3 coding sequence is TGTGCCAGCAGCGAAGGGAGGGGAGTCTATGGCTACACCTTC.

The chain is built from TRBV24-1 and TRBJ2-3; no definite D call. The CDR3 consists of 12 residues. Germline CDR1 is KGHDR and CDR2 is SFDVKD. V was pared by 5 bases and J by 4 bases, with 6 bases between. CDR3 sequence: CATSVRADTQYF. In DNA, the CDR3 is TGTGCCACCAGTGTCCGCGCAGATACGCAGTATTTT.

The V and J genes are TRBV6-6 and TRBJ1-3; D unclear. This CDR3 is 14 amino acids long. The V and J ends lost 6 bases and 3 bases respectively, with 12 bases between them. CDR1 is MNHNY, CDR2 SVGAGI, per germline (reference sequence). CDR3 bases: TGTGCCAGCAGCGAAGACTTAGGTGGAAACACCATATATTTT. Protein sequence: CASSEDLGGNTIYF.

V gene TRBV6-5 combines with J gene TRBJ2-2, with D unresolved. This CDR3 region has 13 residues. Trimming left V 0 bases short and J 7 bases short, with 6 bases between. Looked up from germline, CDR1 is MNHEY and CDR2 is SVGAGI. The CDR3 sequence is CASSYSNSGELFF. The CDR3 DNA reads as TGTGCCAGCAGTTACTCGAATAGCGGGGAGCTGTTTTTT.

The CDR3 DNA follows: TGTGCCAGTAGTATTGGGCTTCCTCCTCCCCATGGCTACACCTTC. Translated, it gives CASSIGLPPPHGYTF. The rearrangement uses TRBV19 and TRBJ1-2; D gene uncertain. In germline, CDR1 is LNHDA, CDR2 SQIVND (reference sequence). This CDR3 spans 15 amino acids. V was shortened by 3 bases and J by 6 bases, with 17 bases between the two germline ends.

The DNA of the CDR3 is TGTGCCAGCAGCCAAGTGATGGGGGGCGCGGACCGAGCTTTCTTT. This translates into CASSQVMGGADRAFF. The V and J genes are TRBV4-2 and TRBJ1-1, with a weak D call TRBD1 (6 bases). Between the trimmed V and J ends, which lost 1 base and 10 bases, there was a span of 19 bases. CDR3 length: 15 amino acids. Germline CDR1 is LGHNA and CDR2 is YNFKEQ.

This chain uses TRBV7-2 with TRBJ2-7, with D perhaps matching TRBD1 or TRBD2 (5 bases each). From germline, CDR1 is SGHTA and CDR2 FQGNSA. The ends were cut back, 2 bases at V and 2 bases at J, with 13 bases in the middle. CDR3 size: 15 residues. CDR3 region: CASSLSRDGPYEQYF. In nucleotides, the CDR3 is TGTGCCAGCAGCTTAAGTAGGGACGGCCCCTACGAGCAGTACTTC.

The chain couples TRBV4-1 to TRBJ2-5; 10 bases are a match to TRBD1. The germline CDR1 and CDR2 sequences are MGHRA and YSYEKL. The V and J ends lost 4 bases and 2 bases, in that order; junction bases with no gene match: 7. This CDR3 is built from 16 residues. CDR3 sequence: CASSRSRDRGQETQYF. CDR3 nucleotide sequence: TGCGCCAGCAGCCGGAGCCGGGACAGGGGACAAGAGACCCAGTACTTC.

V and J are TRBV30 and TRBJ2-7; TRBD2 matches at 9 bases. Germline assignment: CDR1 GTSNPN and CDR2 SVGIG (reference sequence). The ends lost 7 bases at V and 5 bases at J; junction bases unmatched: 12. This CDR3 spans 14 amino acids. The CDR3 bases are TGTGCCTTTACCCTTGGTAGCGGGGGAGACGAGCAGTACTTC. This codes for CAFTLGSGGDEQYF. The full variable domain, with the rest looked up from reference TRBV30 and TRBJ2-7, is SQTIHQWPATLVQPVGSPLSLECTVEGTSNPNLYWYRQAAGRGLQLLFYSVGIGQISSEVPQNLSASRPQDRQFILSSKKLLLSDSGFYLCAFTLGSGGDEQYFGPGTRLTVT.

This clone occurred once. The J gene is TRBJ1-4, the V gene TRBV7-6; TRBD1 might be the D (6 bases). The length of the CDR3 is 14 residues. Germline lookup yields CDR1 SGHVS and CDR2 FNYEAQ. Trimming cost V 5 bases and J 5 bases, with 12 bases left between them. As DNA, the CDR3 is TGTGCCAGCAGCGGAACAGGGATAAATGAAAAACTGTTTTTT. Amino acid sequence: CASSGTGINEKLFF.